Following are 27 T cell receptor beta chains from one sample sequenced in a study of patients and donors after allogeneic stem cell transplantation. TCRdb passed the RT-PCR reads through MiXCR, listing each CDR3 protein once. The sample consists of 900,000 to 1,000,000 distinct CDR3 sequences, about a sixth of them appearing once. Sequencing was carried out using blood, either unsorted or a sorted T cell fraction (not recorded which). The origin of the receptors is a human donor who was either an allogeneic HSCT recipient or a stem cell or donor lymphocyte infusion donor (not recorded which). It is not recorded whose cells these are; they may come from a transplant donor.

This clonotype appeared a few times. The junction shows a germline mismatch at one end, possibly a read error. The J gene is TRBJ2-6, the V gene TRBV5-1; the D is unclear. The CDR3 consists of 14 residues. CDR1 is SGHRS, CDR2 YFSETQ, per germline. The CDR3 loop reads CASSASSGANVLTF. DNA for the CDR3: TGTGCCAGCAGTGCAAGTTCTGGGGCCAACGTCCTGACTTTC. Full variable domain (outside the CDR3, taken from reference TRBV5-1 and TRBJ2-6): KAGVTQTPRYLIKTRGQQVTLSCSPISGHRSVSWYQQTPGQGLQFLFEYFSETQRNKGNFPGRFSGRQFSNSRSEMNVSTLELGDSALYLCASSASSGANVLTFGAGSRLTVL.

The chain links TRBV4-2 to TRBJ2-5; the match to TRBD2 covers 7 bases. Germline values: CDR1 LGHNA, CDR2 YNFKEQ. This CDR3 comprises 13 residues. With V trimmed by 6 bases and J by 5 bases, 6 bases remained unmatched. The CDR3 DNA follows: TGTGCCAGCAGTTGGGAGGGGCGTGAGACCCAGTACTTC. It encodes CASSWEGRETQYF.

This clonotype has ten or more counts. The chain is built from TRBV24-1 and TRBJ2-1; unclear D gene. The germline V gene has CDR1 KGHDR and CDR2 SFDVKD. This CDR3 has 16 residues. Between the trimmed V and J ends, which lost 4 bases and 0 bases, there was a span of 12 bases. The CDR3 reads CATSDTDLSSYNEQFF. The CDR3 DNA sequence: TGTGCCACCAGTGACACTGACTTGAGCTCCTACAATGAGCAGTTCTTC.

Many counts were recorded for this clonotype. The rearrangement links TRBV29-1 to TRBJ2-1; D is uncertain. This CDR3 spans 12 amino acids. Trimming removed 4 bases from V and 1 base from J, with 5 bases in between. Germline V gene lookup returns CDR1 SQVTM and CDR2 ANQGSEA. The CDR3 region is CSVVGSYNEQFF. CDR3 DNA: TGCAGCGTTGTAGGTTCCTACAATGAGCAGTTCTTC.

The chain links TRBV20-1 to TRBJ2-2; 7 positions agree with TRBD2. Germline V gene lookup returns CDR1 DFQATT and CDR2 SNEGSKA (reference sequence). This CDR3 contains 18 residues. The trim removed 0 bases at V and 5 bases at J, leaving 15 bases unmatched. CDR3: CSAREPSHGTTTTGELFF. CDR3 nucleotide sequence: TGCAGTGCTAGAGAACCTAGTCACGGGACTACCACGACCGGGGAGCTGTTTTTT.

The rearrangement links TRBV5-1 to TRBJ2-2; D remains ambiguous. The CDR3 is made up of 12 amino acids. V was cut by 2 bases and J by 8 bases, with 7 bases left in between. Looked up from germline, CDR1 is SGHRS and CDR2 is YFSETQ. CDR3 region: CASSFPGGELFF. Here the CDR3 DNA reads TGCGCCAGCAGCTTCCCCGGGGGGGAGCTGTTTTTT.

The J gene is TRBJ1-1, the V gene TRBV20-1; D is unclear. Germline loops: CDR1 DFQATT, CDR2 SNEGSKA (reference sequence). Deletions cut 5 bases from V and 3 bases from J, with 19 bases between. This CDR3 is built from 15 residues. The CDR3, as DNA: TGCAGTGCTGGCCCCCCCAGGTCGGAATACACTGAAGCTTTCTTT. Its translation is CSAGPPRSEYTEAFF.

The chain combines TRBV7-2 with TRBJ2-1, with TRBD2 matching over 13 bases. Germline CDR1 is SGHTA and CDR2 is FQGNSA. This CDR3 is built from 16 residues. V lost 4 bases to trimming and J lost 6 bases; unmatched junction nucleotides: 6. The CDR3 here is CASSWVTSGGSNEQFF. CDR3 bases: TGTGCCAGCAGCTGGGTGACTAGCGGGGGGTCCAATGAGCAGTTCTTC.

This clonotype was recorded a few times. The genes are TRBV20-1 and TRBJ2-7; 9 bases agree with TRBD1. Germline assignment: CDR1 DFQATT and CDR2 SNEGSKA (reference sequence). The CDR3 is 13 residues long. With 5 bases clipped from V and 6 bases from J, the junction kept 8 bases outside the gene matches. In DNA form, the CDR3 reads TGCAGTGCTGCGGGACAGGGAAGAAGCGAGCAGTACTTC. This encodes CSAAGQGRSEQYF.

This clonotype was counted only a few times. The chain joins TRBV24-1 to TRBJ2-1, with a weak D call TRBD2 (6 bases). Germline-derived CDR1 and CDR2 are KGHDR and SFDVKD. V was clipped by 10 bases and J by 0 bases, with 12 bases between them. The CDR3 has 14 residues. The CDR3 loop is CATRDSSSYNEQFF. DNA for the CDR3: TGTGCCACTAGGGACTCTAGCTCCTACAATGAGCAGTTCTTC.

This clonotype turned up a few times. The V and J genes are TRBV7-7 and TRBJ2-1, with 8 bases matching TRBD2. Germline V CDR1 and CDR2: SSHAT, FNYEAQ (reference sequence). With 5 bases clipped from V and 6 bases from J, the junction kept 12 bases outside the gene matches. The CDR3 covers 16 residues. For the CDR3, the DNA is TGTGCCAGCAGCCCTCCGCCTAGCGGGTTATCCAATGAGCAGTTCTTC. Its translation is CASSPPPSGLSNEQFF.

The chain is built from TRBV5-1 and TRBJ2-3; no firm D call. CDR3 size: 11 residues. The V end was cut by 0 bases, the J end by 8 bases, with 4 bases between. Germline V gene lookup returns CDR1 SGHRS and CDR2 YFSETQ. CDR3 sequence (DNA): TGCGCCAGCAGCTTGGAGAGTACGCAGTATTTT. This encodes CASSLESTQYF.

The rearrangement joins TRBV7-3 to TRBJ2-5; a possible D gene is TRBD1 (6 bases). CDR3 length equals 14 residues. Trimming left V 3 bases short and J 5 bases short, with 13 bases between. The V gene's germline CDR1 is SGHTA and CDR2 FQGTGA. CDR3 nucleotide sequence: TGTGCCAGCAGCTTTGGACAGAGGGTGGAGACCCAGTACTTC. Translation: CASSFGQRVETQYF.

Only a few counts were recorded for this clonotype. V usage is TRBV29-1 and J usage is TRBJ1-5; TRBD1 might be the D (5 bases). Germline V gene data show CDR1 as SQVTM and CDR2 as ANQGSEA. The V end lost 7 bases, the J end lost 1 base, and 20 bases lay between the germline ends. The CDR3 contains 16 residues. The CDR3 reads CSALSDRGGSNQPQHF. The DNA for the CDR3 is TGCAGCGCCTTAAGCGACAGAGGAGGGAGCAATCAGCCCCAGCATTTT.

The genes are TRBV19 and TRBJ2-1; 11 nucleotides line up with TRBD2. The length of the CDR3 is 15 residues. The germline CDR1 and CDR2 sequences are LNHDA and SQIVND (reference sequence). V shed 3 bases and J 5 bases; nucleotides not matched to a gene: 3. This CDR3 is CASSMASGGNNEQFF. DNA for the CDR3: TGTGCCAGTAGTATGGCTAGCGGGGGGAACAATGAGCAGTTCTTC.

The gene calls are TRBV3-1 and TRBJ1-2; D is perhaps TRBD1 (5 bases). The V gene's germline CDR1 is LGHDT and CDR2 YNNKEL (reference sequence). This CDR3 has 13 residues. Trimming shortened V by 1 base and J by 8 bases, and 11 bases separated the two germline ends. The CDR3 nucleotides are TGTGCCAGCAGCCAAGTCAGGGTCCAAGGCTACACCTTC. Translated: CASSQVRVQGYTF.

This clonotype was detected a few times. The chain couples TRBV2 to TRBJ1-1; TRBD1 aligns across 9 bases. Trimming at V came to 5 bases and at J to 7 bases, leaving 5 bases not matched to a gene. The CDR3 is 13 amino acids. Germline V gene sequence: CDR1 SNHLY, CDR2 FYNNEI. The CDR3 is CASSRDRAGEAFF. The CDR3 nucleotides read TGTGCCAGCAGTAGGGACAGGGCCGGTGAAGCTTTCTTT. The whole variable domain, filled in from reference TRBV2 and TRBJ1-1, reads EPEVTQTPSHQVTQMGQEVILRCVPISNHLYFYWYRQILGQKVEFLVSFYNNEISEKSEIFDDQFSVERPDGSNFTLKIRSTKLEDSAMYFCASSRDRAGEAFFGQGTRLTVV.

This clonotype was detected only a few times. V usage is TRBV20-1 and J usage is TRBJ2-7; 15 nucleotides align to TRBD2. This CDR3 has 15 amino acids. The trim removed 6 bases at V and 2 bases at J, leaving 5 bases unmatched. Germline V gene lookup returns CDR1 DFQATT and CDR2 SNEGSKA (reference sequence). The CDR3 here is CSALGLAGGPYEQYF. The CDR3 DNA reads TGCAGTGCCCTCGGACTAGCGGGAGGGCCCTACGAGCAGTACTTC.

This clonotype was seen at least ten times. The chain has TRBV6-5 and TRBJ2-2, with D maybe TRBD1 (5 bases). Trimming left V 4 bases short and J 1 base short, with 7 bases between. The CDR3 spans 14 residues. CDR1 and CDR2 from the germline V gene are MNHEY and SVGAGI. Here the CDR3 DNA reads TGTGCCAGCAGTTCCCAGGGGAACACCGGGGAGCTGTTTTTT. Amino acids: CASSSQGNTGELFF.

This chain joins TRBV6-1 and TRBJ1-2; 7 bases fit TRBD1. V shed 5 bases, J shed 4 bases, and the junction held 10 bases outside the gene matches. CDR1 is MNHNS and CDR2 is SASEGT in the germline V gene. This CDR3 comprises 15 residues. The CDR3, as DNA: TGTGCCAGCAGTAGAGAGGACAGGACGGCCTATGGCTACACCTTC. Translating it yields CASSREDRTAYGYTF.

In this sample, this clonotype turned up a few times. The J gene is TRBJ2-7, the V gene TRBV20-1; D gene uncertain. V was cut by 1 base and J by 7 bases, with 8 bases left in between. Germline CDR1 DFQATT, CDR2 SNEGSKA (reference sequence). This CDR3 is 11 amino acids long. The CDR3 loop reads CSARGAREQYF. In nucleotides, the CDR3 is TGCAGTGCTAGAGGTGCTAGGGAGCAGTACTTC.

The chain recombines TRBV5-1 with TRBJ2-2, with D perhaps matching TRBD1 (5 bases). The V gene's germline CDR1 is SGHRS and CDR2 YFSETQ. V lost 4 bases and J lost 7, with 11 bases in between. The CDR3 has 13 amino acids. The CDR3 sequence is CASSLTGRGELFF. For the CDR3, the DNA is TGCGCCAGCAGCCTAACAGGTCGCGGGGAGCTGTTTTTT.

This clonotype has at least ten counts. The chain has TRBV6-1 and TRBJ2-1; D is undetermined. Trimming shortened V by 7 bases and J by 4 bases, and 17 bases separated the two germline ends. Germline lookup yields CDR1 MNHNS and CDR2 SASEGT. The CDR3 covers 15 residues. The DNA for the CDR3 is TGTGCCAGCAAATTCCCCGGTATCGCGTACAATGAGCAGTTCTTC. Translation: CASKFPGIAYNEQFF.

This sequence joins TRBV9 and TRBJ2-1, with D maybe TRBD2 (6 bases). V was cut by 4 bases and J by 6 bases, with 14 bases left in between. Germline V gives CDR1 SGDLS, CDR2 YYNGEE. The CDR3 sequence is 14 residues long. As DNA, the CDR3 is TGTGCCAGCAGCTCTATATCCGGGAGCAATGAGCAGTTCTTC. Amino acid sequence: CASSSISGSNEQFF.

V is TRBV5-1 and J is TRBJ2-5, with D perhaps TRBD1 (5 bases). The germline V gene has CDR1 SGHRS and CDR2 YFSETQ. V lost 2 bases, J lost 5 bases, and 16 bases lay in between. The CDR3 consists of 15 residues. For the CDR3, the DNA is TGCGCCAGCAGCTTCGAAGGGGCCGGAAAGGAGACCCAGTACTTC. It yields the protein CASSFEGAGKETQYF.

This clonotype was detected ten times or more. The chain joins TRBV5-6 to TRBJ2-1; no clear D. This CDR3 contains 13 residues. Germline assignment: CDR1 SGHDT and CDR2 YYEEEE. The germline V and J ends were trimmed by 5 bases and 7 bases, with 13 bases remaining between them. CDR3 residues: CASRSGVWNEQFF. CDR3 bases: TGTGCCAGCAGGTCCGGTGTCTGGAATGAGCAGTTCTTC.

In its sample, this clonotype was seen a few times. The gene calls are TRBV18 and TRBJ1-5; 9 bases match TRBD1. Germline trimming cut 3 bases from V and 7 bases from J; bases unmatched to any gene: 4. Per the germline V gene, CDR1 is KGHSH and CDR2 is LQKENI. CDR3 length: 14 residues. Here the CDR3 reads CASSPDRGKQPQHF. DNA for the CDR3: TGTGCCAGCTCACCTGACAGGGGGAAACAGCCCCAGCATTTT.